The 23 T cell receptor beta chains presented below share a single source sample, sequenced in a study of cytomegalovirus exposure and HLA in healthy donors. The PCR had 60 Vbeta and 13 Jbeta primers. Profiling relied on immunoSEQ multiplex PCR, and the TCRdb table lists in-frame clones only, not all of them. The sample lists some 120,000 clones; about 74% were seen once. Sequencing used PBMCs. These TCRs come from a female donor in good health and CMV-seronegative.

With respect to this clone: This specimen includes other DNA sequences encoding the same CDR3. The chain is built from TRBV7-6 and TRBJ2-5; a possible D gene is TRBD1 (6 bases). This CDR3 has 13 residues. The V end lost 1 base, the J end lost 5 bases, and 8 bases lay between the germline ends. The germline V gene has CDR1 SGHVS and CDR2 FNYEAQ. The CDR3 nucleotides read TGTGCCAGCAGCTTAGACAGGGAGGAGACCCAGTACTTC. Protein sequence: CASSLDREETQYF.

This rearrangement joins TRBV30 to TRBJ2-4; 12 bases fit TRBD2. The CDR3 loop spans 20 amino acids. J gave up 2 bases and V 0 bases, and 14 bases lay outside the gene matches. Germline values: CDR1 GTSNPN, CDR2 SVGIG (reference sequence). Written as DNA, the CDR3 is TGTGCCTGGAGTGTAGGGGGACTAGCGGGTATATGGGCCACCAAAAACATTCAGTACTTC. It encodes CAWSVGGLAGIWATKNIQYF.

The chain has TRBV4-2 and TRBJ1-2; D is perhaps TRBD1 (5 bases). The CDR3 loop spans 15 amino acids. Germline V gives CDR1 LGHNA, CDR2 YNFKEQ. Trimming stripped 0 bases from V and 3 bases from J, with 11 bases between. CDR3 nucleotides: TGTGCCAGCAGCCAAGATAGCCGGGGGGACTATGGCTACACCTTC. This translates into CASSQDSRGDYGYTF.

V gene TRBV5-1 combines with J gene TRBJ1-1; TRBD1 matches at 7 bases. The CDR3 runs 16 residues. Germline values: CDR1 SGHRS, CDR2 YFSETQ. V shed 6 bases and J 0 bases; nucleotides not matched to a gene: 11. The CDR3 nucleotides are TGCGCCAGCACTGTAGCCGGGACAGACATGAACACTGAAGCTTTCTTT. It is translated as CASTVAGTDMNTEAFF.

The V call is TRBV6-1, the J call TRBJ2-2, with D unclear. In germline, CDR1 is MNHNS, CDR2 SASEGT. V dropped 5 bases and J dropped 5 bases, with 9 bases sitting between them. CDR3 size: 13 residues. CDR3 loop: CASSSTETGELFF. CDR3 nucleotides: TGTGCCAGCAGTTCTACAGAGACCGGGGAGCTGTTTTTT.

V gene TRBV5-5 combines with J gene TRBJ2-7; TRBD2 aligns across 7 bases. Germline V gives CDR1 SGHKS, CDR2 YYEKEE (reference sequence). The CDR3 covers 14 residues. Trimming at V came to 2 bases and at J to 2 bases, leaving 4 bases not matched to a gene. The CDR3 DNA is TGTGCCAGCAGCTTAGGCGGGGGAACCTACGAGCAGTACTTC. As protein: CASSLGGGTYEQYF.

This clone has a handful of counts. The CDR3 region is CASSTAGQVGIYEQYF. The CDR3 DNA reads TGTGCCAGCAGCACGGCCGGACAGGTCGGTATCTACGAGCAGTACTTC. The V and J genes are TRBV7-2 and TRBJ2-7; 7 bases are shared with TRBD1. Germline loops: CDR1 SGHTA, CDR2 FQGNSA. This CDR3 region has 16 residues. Trimming took 5 bases from V and 3 from J; bases not matched to a gene: 13.

This rearrangement joins TRBV7-2 to TRBJ2-7, with D possibly being TRBD1 (5 bases). CDR3 size: 15 residues. From germline, CDR1 is SGHTA and CDR2 FQGNSA. V was pared by 6 bases and J by 3 bases, with 18 bases between. The CDR3 loop is CASSVIRVENYEQYF. DNA of the CDR3: TGTGCCAGCAGTGTAATCAGGGTCGAAAACTACGAGCAGTACTTC.

This clone was observed a handful of times. The chain is built from TRBV10-3 and TRBJ1-3; D is unresolved. V was clipped by 0 bases and J by 4 bases, with 7 bases between them. The CDR3 is 14 amino acids. The germline gives CDR1 ENHRY, CDR2 SYGVKD. CDR3 DNA: TGTGCCATCAGTGAGTCTGCGTTCGGAAACACCATATATTTT. It is translated as CAISESAFGNTIYF.

In regard to this clone: The sample contains more than one DNA sequence encoding this CDR3. This CDR3 reads CASSLGDRDTDTQYF. The CDR3 DNA follows: TGTGCCAGCAGCTTAGGGGACAGAGACACAGATACGCAGTATTTT. The V and J genes are TRBV7-9 and TRBJ2-3; 7 nucleotides agree with TRBD1. Germline assignment: CDR1 SEHNR and CDR2 FQNEAQ (reference sequence). CDR3 size: 15 residues. The ends lost 1 base at V and 2 bases at J; junction bases unmatched: 3.

The rearrangement links TRBV10-1 to TRBJ1-2, with D tentatively TRBD1 (5 bases). This CDR3 contains 15 residues. Germline assignment: CDR1 WNHNN and CDR2 SYGVQD (reference sequence). V was shortened by 8 bases and J by 4 bases, with 20 bases between the two germline ends. CDR3 region: CASRSQPRQFYGYTF. In DNA, the CDR3 is TGCGCCAGCCGCTCCCAACCGAGACAGTTCTATGGCTACACCTTC.

The J gene is TRBJ2-7, the V gene TRBV19; weak D call: TRBD1 (6 bases). The CDR3 is 14 residues long. The germline gives CDR1 LNHDA, CDR2 SQIVND (reference sequence). The V gene lost 5 bases and the J gene lost 3 bases, with 14 bases spanning the gap. In nucleotides, the CDR3 is TGTGCCAGTAGTTACTTTGGGGGCAGCTACGAGCAGTACTTC. Protein product: CASSYFGGSYEQYF.

The gene calls are TRBV6-1 and TRBJ1-2; 7 bases are shared with TRBD1. The CDR3 loop spans 14 amino acids. Germline-derived CDR1 and CDR2 are MNHNS and SASEGT. V trimming: 4 bases; J trimming: 4 bases; junction bases outside the gene matches: 6. This CDR3 reads CASSGYRGGYGYTF. CDR3 bases: TGTGCCAGCAGTGGGTACAGGGGAGGCTATGGCTACACCTTC.

This sequence joins TRBV5-8 and TRBJ2-3, with D perhaps TRBD1 (5 bases). The V gene lost 2 bases and the J gene lost 3 bases, with 10 bases spanning the gap. Germline-derived CDR1 and CDR2 are SGHTS and YDEGEE. CDR3 length equals 14 residues. The CDR3 bases are TGTGCCAGCAGCTTAGACAGTGGAACAGATACGCAGTATTTT. Its translation: CASSLDSGTDTQYF.

This chain joins TRBV9 and TRBJ1-2; D perhaps matches TRBD1 (6 bases). The CDR3 has 13 residues. V shed 2 bases and J shed 8 bases, with 13 bases lying between them. Germline V gene sequence: CDR1 SGDLS, CDR2 YYNGEE. The CDR3 coding sequence is TGTGCCAGCAGCGTTGGGAGAACAGGGGGCTACACCTTC. Protein: CASSVGRTGGYTF.

The V gene is TRBV29-1, the J gene TRBJ2-3; possibly TRBD2 for D (7 bases). The CDR3 runs 14 residues. CDR1 and CDR2 from the germline V gene are SQVTM and ANQGSEA. V lost 8 bases and J 0 bases, leaving 15 bases between the germline ends. CDR3 protein: CSSQGGGSTDTQYF. The CDR3 bases are TGCAGCTCACAGGGCGGGGGTAGCACAGATACGCAGTATTTT.

This clone was recorded only once. J is TRBJ1-1 and V is TRBV7-2, with 11 nucleotides matching TRBD1. The CDR3 extends over 15 amino acids. Germline-derived CDR1 and CDR2 are SGHTA and FQGNSA. V lost 4 bases to trimming and J lost 4 bases; unmatched junction nucleotides: 5. CDR3 nucleotide sequence: TGTGCCAGCAGCTATAGGACAGGGGGCTTCACTGAAGCTTTCTTT. It encodes CASSYRTGGFTEAFF.

The chain couples TRBV11-2 to TRBJ1-2; 7 bases match TRBD1. This CDR3 spans 15 amino acids. The junction had 11 bases not matched to a gene; V was cut back by 5 bases and J by 5 bases. Germline lookup yields CDR1 SGHAT and CDR2 FQNNGV. In DNA, the CDR3 is TGTGCCAGCAGCACTAGACAGGGTGGGCTTTATGGCTACACCTTC. This translates into CASSTRQGGLYGYTF.

This sequence joins TRBV5-4 and TRBJ2-7; TRBD2 aligns across 10 bases. The CDR3 covers 14 residues. V lost 1 base and J lost 7; bases outside the gene matches: 5. Germline assignment: CDR1 SGHNT and CDR2 YYREEE (reference sequence). CDR3 protein: CASSLRLAGDEQYF. The CDR3 nucleotides read TGTGCCAGCAGCTTGAGGCTAGCGGGGGATGAGCAGTACTTC.

The table lists this clone with a few counts. The chain recombines TRBV6-6 with TRBJ1-3; D might be TRBD1 (5 bases). Deletions cut 7 bases from V and 7 bases from J, with 17 bases between. The CDR3 loop spans 14 amino acids. The V gene's germline CDR1 is MNHNY and CDR2 SVGAGI (reference sequence). Here the CDR3 DNA reads TGTGCCAGCAACGACTATGGGACTACGAACACCATATATTTT. Protein product: CASNDYGTTNTIYF.

The chain has TRBV6-1 and TRBJ1-1, with unresolved D. V was pared by 6 bases and J by 5 bases, with 16 bases between. CDR3 length equals 14 residues. Germline CDR1 MNHNS, CDR2 SASEGT. CDR3: CASSDWEVGTEAFF. The CDR3 DNA sequence: TGTGCCAGCAGCGACTGGGAGGTTGGGACTGAAGCTTTCTTT.

V and J are TRBV29-1 and TRBJ2-6; D is perhaps TRBD1 (5 bases). V dropped 2 bases and J dropped 3 bases, with 17 bases sitting between them. This CDR3 comprises 17 residues. Germline V gene sequence: CDR1 SQVTM, CDR2 ANQGSEA. CDR3 coding DNA: TGCAGCGTTGAATCCCCGAAGGAACAGGATGGGGCCAACGTCCTGACTTTC. Protein product: CSVESPKEQDGANVLTF.

The chain carries TRBV25-1 and TRBJ1-1; TRBD1 matches 8 bases. Germline V lookup: CDR1 MGHDK, CDR2 SYGVNS. V gave up 3 bases and J gave up 4 bases; unmatched junction bases: 7. The length of the CDR3 is 15 residues. The CDR3 loop is CASSDSTGGATEAFF. The CDR3 DNA follows: TGTGCCAGCAGTGATTCTACAGGGGGGGCCACTGAAGCTTTCTTT.